The TCR beta chain described here comes from a study of Graves' ophthalmopathy and Graves' hyperthyroidism. The hyperthyroidism patients, aged 18 to 65, had been newly diagnosed, with under 2 months' duration. Clinicians made diagnoses from clinical symptoms, serum thyroxine, TRAb, thyroid ultrasound and orbital computed tomography. As the template, RNA transcripts were used to amplify TCR beta CDR3 regions. HTBI-primed first-round RT-PCR preceded second-round multiplex PCR. TCRdb passed the multiplex PCR reads through MiXCR, listing each CDR3 protein once. Among about 620,000 distinct CDR3 sequences listed, roughly 20% were seen once. V dropped 4 bases and J dropped 7 bases, with 14 bases sitting between them. The CDR3 totals 14 residues. This clonotype was recorded many times.

Input material: peripheral blood. The chain carries TRBV12-3 or TRBV12-4 and TRBJ1-5; a weak D match, TRBD1 (6 bases). This clonotype was sampled from a woman between 18 and 30 years old with stable Graves' hyperthyroidism. Some clones in this sample may be carry-over from other donors' samples. CDR3 protein: CASSSGVQEQPQHF. The CDR3 nucleotides are TGTGCCAGCAGTTCAGGGGTTCAGGAGCAGCCCCAGCATTTT.